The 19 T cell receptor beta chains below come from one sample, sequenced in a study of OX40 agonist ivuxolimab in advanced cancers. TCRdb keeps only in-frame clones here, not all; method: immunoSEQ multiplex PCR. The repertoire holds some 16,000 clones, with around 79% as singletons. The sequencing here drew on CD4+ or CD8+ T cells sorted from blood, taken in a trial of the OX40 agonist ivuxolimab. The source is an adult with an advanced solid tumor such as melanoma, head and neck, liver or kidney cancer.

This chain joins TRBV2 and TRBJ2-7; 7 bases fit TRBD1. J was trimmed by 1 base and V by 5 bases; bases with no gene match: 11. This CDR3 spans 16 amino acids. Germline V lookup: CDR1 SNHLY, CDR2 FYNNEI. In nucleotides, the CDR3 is TGTGCCAGCAGTTATCCCTTGACAGGGTTTTCCTACGAGCAGTACTTC. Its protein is CASSYPLTGFSYEQYF.

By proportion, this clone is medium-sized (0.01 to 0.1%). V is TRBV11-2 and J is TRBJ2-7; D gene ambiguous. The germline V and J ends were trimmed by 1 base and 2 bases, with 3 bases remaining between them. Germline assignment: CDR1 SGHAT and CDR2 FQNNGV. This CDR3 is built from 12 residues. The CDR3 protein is CASSLGTYEQYF. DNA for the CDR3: TGTGCCAGCAGCTTAGGCACCTACGAGCAGTACTTC.

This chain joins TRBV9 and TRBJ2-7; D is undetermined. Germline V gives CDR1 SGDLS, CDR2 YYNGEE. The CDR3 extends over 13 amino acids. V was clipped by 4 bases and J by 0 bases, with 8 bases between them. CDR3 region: CASSLGISYEQYF. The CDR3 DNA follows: TGTGCCAGCAGCCTAGGGATCTCCTACGAGCAGTACTTC.

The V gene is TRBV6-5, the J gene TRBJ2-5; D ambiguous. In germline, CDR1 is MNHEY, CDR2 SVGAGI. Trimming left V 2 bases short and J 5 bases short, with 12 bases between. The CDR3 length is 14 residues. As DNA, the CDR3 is TGTGCCAGCAGTTACGATTTGGGGATCGAGACCCAGTACTTC. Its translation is CASSYDLGIETQYF.

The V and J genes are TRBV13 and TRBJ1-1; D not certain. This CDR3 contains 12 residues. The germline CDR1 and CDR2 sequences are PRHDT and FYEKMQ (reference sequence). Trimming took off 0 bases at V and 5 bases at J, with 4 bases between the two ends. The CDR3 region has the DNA TGTGCCAGCAGCTTAGGGAATACTGAAGCTTTCTTT. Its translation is CASSLGNTEAFF.

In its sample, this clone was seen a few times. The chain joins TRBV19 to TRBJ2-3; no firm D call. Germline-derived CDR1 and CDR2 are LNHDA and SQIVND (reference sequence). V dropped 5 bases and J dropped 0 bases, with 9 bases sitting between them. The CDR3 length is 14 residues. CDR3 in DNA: TGTGCCAGTAGTGCGGTCCATAGCACAGATACGCAGTATTTT. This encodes CASSAVHSTDTQYF.

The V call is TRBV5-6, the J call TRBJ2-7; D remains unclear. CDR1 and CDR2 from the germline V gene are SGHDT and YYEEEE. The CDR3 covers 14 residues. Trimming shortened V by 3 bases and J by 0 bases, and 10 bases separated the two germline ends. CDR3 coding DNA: TGTGCCAGCAGCTCGGTCGGCAGCTCCTACGAGCAGTACTTC. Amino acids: CASSSVGSSYEQYF.

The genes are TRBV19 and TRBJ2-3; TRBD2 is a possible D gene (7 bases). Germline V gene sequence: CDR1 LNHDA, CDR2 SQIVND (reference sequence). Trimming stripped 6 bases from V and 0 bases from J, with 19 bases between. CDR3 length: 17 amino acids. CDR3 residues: CASRPRGSGVSTDTQYF. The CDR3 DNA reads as TGTGCCAGTAGACCCAGGGGAAGCGGGGTAAGCACAGATACGCAGTATTTT.

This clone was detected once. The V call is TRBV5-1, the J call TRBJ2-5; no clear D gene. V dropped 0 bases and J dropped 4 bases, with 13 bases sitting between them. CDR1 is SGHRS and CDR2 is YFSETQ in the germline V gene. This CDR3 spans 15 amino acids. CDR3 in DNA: TGCGCCAGCAGCTTGGGGGAACGCATTGGAGAGACCCAGTACTTC. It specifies CASSLGERIGETQYF.

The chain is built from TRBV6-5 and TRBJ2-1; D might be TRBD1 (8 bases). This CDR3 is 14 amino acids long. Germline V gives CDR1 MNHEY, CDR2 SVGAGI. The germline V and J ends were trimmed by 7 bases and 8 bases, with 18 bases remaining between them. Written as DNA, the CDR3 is TGTGCCAGCACGCTAACAGGGGGGGGTTATGAGCAGTTCTTC. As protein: CASTLTGGGYEQFF.

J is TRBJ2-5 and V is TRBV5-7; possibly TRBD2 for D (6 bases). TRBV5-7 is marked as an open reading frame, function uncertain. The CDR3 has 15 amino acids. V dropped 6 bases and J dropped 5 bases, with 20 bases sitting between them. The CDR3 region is CASTRWGEATETQYF. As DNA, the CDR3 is TGTGCCAGCACCAGGTGGGGGGAAGCGACGGAGACCCAGTACTTC.

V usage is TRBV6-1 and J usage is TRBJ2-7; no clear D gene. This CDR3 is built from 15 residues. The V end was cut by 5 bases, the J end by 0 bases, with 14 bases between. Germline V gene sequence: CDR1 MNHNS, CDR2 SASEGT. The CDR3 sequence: CASSPLSHPSYEQYF. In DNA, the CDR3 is TGTGCCAGCAGTCCCCTCTCCCACCCCTCCTACGAGCAGTACTTC.

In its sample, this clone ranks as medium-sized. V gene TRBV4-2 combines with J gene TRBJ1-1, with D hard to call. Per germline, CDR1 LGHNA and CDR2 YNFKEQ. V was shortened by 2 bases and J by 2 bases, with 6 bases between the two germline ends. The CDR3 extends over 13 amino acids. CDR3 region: CASSQLTNTEAFF. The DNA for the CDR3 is TGTGCCAGCAGCCAACTAACCAACACTGAAGCTTTCTTT.

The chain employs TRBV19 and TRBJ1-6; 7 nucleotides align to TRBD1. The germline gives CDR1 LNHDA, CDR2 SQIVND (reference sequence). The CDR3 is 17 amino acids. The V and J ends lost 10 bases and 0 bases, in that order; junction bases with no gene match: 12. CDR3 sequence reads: CATRDREGGSYNSPLHF. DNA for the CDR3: TGTGCCACCCGAGACAGGGAAGGAGGCTCCTATAATTCACCCCTCCACTTT.

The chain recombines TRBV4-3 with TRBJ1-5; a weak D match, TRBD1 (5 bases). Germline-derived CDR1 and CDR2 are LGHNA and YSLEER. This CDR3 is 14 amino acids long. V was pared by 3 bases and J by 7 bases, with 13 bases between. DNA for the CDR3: TGCGCCAGCAGCCACGTCCAGGGACGGCAGCCCCAGCATTTT. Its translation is CASSHVQGRQPQHF.

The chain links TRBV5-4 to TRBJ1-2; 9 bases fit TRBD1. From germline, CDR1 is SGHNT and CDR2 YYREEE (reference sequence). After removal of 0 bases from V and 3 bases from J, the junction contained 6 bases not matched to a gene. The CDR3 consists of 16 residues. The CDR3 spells CASSLVGQGGDYGYTF. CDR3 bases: TGTGCCAGCAGCTTGGTGGGACAGGGAGGAGACTATGGCTACACCTTC. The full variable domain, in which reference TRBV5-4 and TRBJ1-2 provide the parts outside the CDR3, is ETGVTQSPTHLIKTRGQQVTLRCSSQSGHNTVSWYQQALGQGPQFIFQYYREEENGRGNFPPRFSGLQFPNYSSELNVNALELDDSALYLCASSLVGQGGDYGYTFGSGTRLTVV.

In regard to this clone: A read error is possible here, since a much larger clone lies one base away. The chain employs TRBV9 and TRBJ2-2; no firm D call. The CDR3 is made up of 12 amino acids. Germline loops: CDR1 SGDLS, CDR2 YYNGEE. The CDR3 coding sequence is TGTGCCGGCAGCTCTAGGACCGGGGAGCTGTTTTTT. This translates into CAGSSRTGELFF.

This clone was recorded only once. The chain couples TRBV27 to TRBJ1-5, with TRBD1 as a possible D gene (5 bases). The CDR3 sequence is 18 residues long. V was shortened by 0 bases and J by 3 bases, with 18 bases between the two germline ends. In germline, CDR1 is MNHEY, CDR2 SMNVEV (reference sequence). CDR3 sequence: CASSLSFSGIRNNQPQHF. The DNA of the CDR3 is TGTGCCAGCAGTTTATCGTTCTCAGGGATACGCAACAATCAGCCCCAGCATTTT.

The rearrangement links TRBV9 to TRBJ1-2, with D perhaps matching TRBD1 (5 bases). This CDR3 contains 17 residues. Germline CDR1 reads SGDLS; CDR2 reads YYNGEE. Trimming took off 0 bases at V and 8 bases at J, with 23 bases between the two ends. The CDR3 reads CASSVALEGQVTGGYTF. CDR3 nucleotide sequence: TGTGCCAGCAGCGTAGCTCTTGAGGGGCAGGTGACGGGAGGCTACACCTTC.